This T cell receptor beta chain was found in a study of T cell repertoires and HLA-DP antigens. V dropped 4 bases and J dropped 5 bases, with 3 bases sitting between them. This CDR3 has 11 residues. Per the germline V gene, CDR1 is MGHDK and CDR2 is SYGVNS. Negative selection yielded untouched CD4+ T cells of average roughly 98% purity. This clone was seen once. Antigen specificity is unknown. Sequencing used immunoSEQ multiplex PCR; TCRdb keeps in-frame clones, though not all of them. The table lists roughly 120,000 clones, roughly 92% of them singletons. Sequences were obtained from CD4+ T cells from PBMCs. The chain recombines TRBV25-1 with TRBJ2-1; D remains unclear. The clonotype originates from a woman younger than 30 in good health and CMV-seronegative. The CDR3 sequence is CASSVNNEQFF. CDR3 in DNA: TGTGCCAGCAGTGTGAACAATGAGCAGTTCTTC.